This T cell receptor (beta chain) was profiled in a study of shared clonotypes between healthy human individuals. Study information: The plates for each donor numbered three CD4 naive, three CD4 memory, two CD8 naive and one CD8 memory.

Details on this clone: Its specificity is not known.

Sequenced by immunoSEQ multiplex PCR; TCRdb stores in-frame clones only, minus some. The sample has around 720,000 clones, about 80% seen once. Division of CD4+ cells produced a CD45RA+ naive subset and a CD45RA-negative memory subset. Overall study findings and caveats: Roughly 5% of naive CD4 clonotypes were shared across several donors. The donor pool, a small one, limited the genetic and exposure-history diversity represented.

The CDR3 length is 15 residues. After removal of 5 bases from V and 3 bases from J, the junction contained 4 bases not matched to a gene. Germline CDR1 is MDHEN and CDR2 is SYDVKM. The origin of this receptor is a young woman in good health. The genes are TRBV28 and TRBJ1-4, with TRBD1 identical over 9 bases. Sequences were obtained from memory CD4+ T cells sorted from blood. The subset was: CD45RA-negative fraction. CDR3 region: CASSLQGAPNEKLFF. Written as DNA, the CDR3 is TGTGCCAGCAGTCTACAGGGGGCGCCTAATGAAAAACTGTTTTTT.